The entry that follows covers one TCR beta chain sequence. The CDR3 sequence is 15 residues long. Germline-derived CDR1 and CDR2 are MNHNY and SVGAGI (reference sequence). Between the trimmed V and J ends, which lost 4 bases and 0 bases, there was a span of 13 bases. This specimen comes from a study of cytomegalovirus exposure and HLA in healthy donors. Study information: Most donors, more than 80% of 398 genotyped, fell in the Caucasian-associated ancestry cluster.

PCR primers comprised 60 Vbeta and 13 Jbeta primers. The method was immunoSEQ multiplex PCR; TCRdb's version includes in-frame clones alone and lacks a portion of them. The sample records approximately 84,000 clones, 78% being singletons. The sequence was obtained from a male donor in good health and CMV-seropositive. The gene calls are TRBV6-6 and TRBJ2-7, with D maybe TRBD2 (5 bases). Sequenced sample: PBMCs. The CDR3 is CASSSVKRASYEQYF. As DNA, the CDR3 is TGTGCCAGCAGTTCGGTTAAGAGGGCCTCCTACGAGCAGTACTTC.